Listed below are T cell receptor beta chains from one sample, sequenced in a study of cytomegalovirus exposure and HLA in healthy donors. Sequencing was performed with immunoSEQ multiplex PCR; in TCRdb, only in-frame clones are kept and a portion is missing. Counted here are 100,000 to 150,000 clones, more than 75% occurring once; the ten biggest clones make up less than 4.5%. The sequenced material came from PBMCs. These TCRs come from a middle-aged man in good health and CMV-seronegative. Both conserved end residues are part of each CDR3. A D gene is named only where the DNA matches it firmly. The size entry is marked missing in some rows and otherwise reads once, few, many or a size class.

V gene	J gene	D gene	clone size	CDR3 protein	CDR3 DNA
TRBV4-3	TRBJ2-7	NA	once	CASSLYRDFYEQYF	TGCGCCAGCAGCTTATACAGGGATTTCTACGAGCAGTACTTC
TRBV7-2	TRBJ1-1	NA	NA	CASSLMATRMNTEAFF	TGTGCCAGCAGCTTAATGGCAACACGCATGAACACTGAAGCTTTCTTT
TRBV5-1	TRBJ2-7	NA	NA	CASSPGVYEQYF	TGCGCCAGCAGCCCCGGGGTCTACGAGCAGTACTTC
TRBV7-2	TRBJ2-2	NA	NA	CASSLIPQGFGELFF	TGTGCCAGCAGCTTAATCCCCCAGGGGTTCGGGGAGCTGTTTTTT
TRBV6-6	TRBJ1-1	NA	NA	CASTQGPTEAFF	TGTGCCAGTACACAGGGACCCACTGAAGCTTTCTTT
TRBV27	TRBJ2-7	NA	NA	CASSSLVSEQYF	TGTGCCAGCAGTTCCCTGGTTAGCGAGCAGTACTTC
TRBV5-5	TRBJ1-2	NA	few	CASSLGPTDGYTF	TGTGCCAGCAGCTTGGGGCCGACAGATGGCTACACCTTC
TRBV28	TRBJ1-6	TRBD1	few	CASSQDRENSPLHF	TGTGCCAGCAGTCAGGACAGGGAGAATTCACCCCTCCACTTT
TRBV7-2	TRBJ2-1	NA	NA	CASSEGETYNEQFF	TGTGCCAGCAGCGAGGGGGAGACCTACAATGAGCAGTTCTTC
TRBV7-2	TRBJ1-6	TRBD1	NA	CASSPGTGGSNSPLHF	TGTGCCAGCAGCCCAGGGACAGGGGGCTCTAATTCACCCCTCCACTTT
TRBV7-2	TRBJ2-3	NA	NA	CASSLRESDTQYF	TGTGCCAGCAGCTTGAGGGAGAGCGATACGCAGTATTTT
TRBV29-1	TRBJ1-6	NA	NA	CSVGQGTNSPLHF	TGCAGCGTTGGTCAGGGGACGAATTCACCCCTCCACTTT
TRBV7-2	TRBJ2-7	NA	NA	CASSLTQANYEQYF	TGTGCCAGCAGCTTAACACAGGCAAACTACGAGCAGTACTTC
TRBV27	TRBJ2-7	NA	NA	CASSGTGRRRQYF	TGTGCCAGCAGCGGAACAGGGCGGCGTCGGCAGTACTTC
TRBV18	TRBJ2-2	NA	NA	CASSPSKQGLAGELFF	TGTGCCAGCTCACCCTCTAAACAGGGTTTAGCCGGGGAGCTGTTTTTT
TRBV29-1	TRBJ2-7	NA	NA	CSVGFGEIPYEQYF	TGCAGCGTTGGATTCGGGGAAATCCCCTACGAGCAGTACTTC
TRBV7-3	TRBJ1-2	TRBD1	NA	CASSLLEDRPYYGYTF	TGTGCCAGCAGCTTACTTGAGGACAGGCCCTACTATGGCTACACCTTC
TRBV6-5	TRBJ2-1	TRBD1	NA	CASSRLTGGNEQFF	TGTGCCAGCAGCCGACTGACAGGGGGTAATGAGCAGTTCTTC
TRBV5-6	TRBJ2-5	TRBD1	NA	CASKTGVVETQYF	TGTGCCAGCAAAACAGGGGTTGTTGAGACCCAGTACTTC
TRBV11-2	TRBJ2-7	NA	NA	CASSLVGQKAYEQYF	TGTGCCAGCAGCTTAGTAGGACAGAAAGCCTACGAGCAGTACTTC
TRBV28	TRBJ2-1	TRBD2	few	CATVGGGGVLGEQFF	TGTGCCACGGTCGGGGGCGGGGGGGTATTGGGTGAGCAGTTCTTC
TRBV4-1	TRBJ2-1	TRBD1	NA	CASSPPATGGNEQFF	TGCGCCAGCAGCCCCCCTGCCACAGGGGGCAATGAGCAGTTCTTC
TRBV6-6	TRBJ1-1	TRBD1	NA	CASSPGRRTGDDAFF	TGTGCCAGCAGCCCGGGGAGGAGGACAGGAGATGATGCTTTCTTT
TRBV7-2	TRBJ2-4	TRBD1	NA	CASSSDRGLNIQYF	TGTGCCAGCAGCAGCGACAGGGGGCTGAACATTCAGTACTTC
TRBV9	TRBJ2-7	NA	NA	CASSPQGTSYEQYF	TGTGCCAGCAGCCCCCAGGGGACCTCATACGAGCAGTACTTC
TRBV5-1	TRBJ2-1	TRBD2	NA	CTSSGESYNEQFF	TGCACCAGCAGCGGGGAGTCCTACAATGAGCAGTTCTTC